This TCR beta chain was sequenced for a study of blood T cells in healthy people across ages (dated by TCRdb to 2013 to 2016). General notes on the study: In model experiments, template switching captured about one uniquely barcoded TCR beta cDNA molecule for every two T cells. Age-related changes in TCR beta repertoire diversity were measured in the study by deep sequencing normalized with unique cDNA molecular identifiers. Four age groups were formed from the donors: young (average about 15 years), middle-aged (around 37), aged (more than 55) and long-lived (about 80). To avoid experimental bias, donors of different ages were distributed randomly across sequencing lanes. Two additional independent replicas of 1 million unique cDNA reads from the same blood draw were analyzed for two donors (one aged 18 to 30 and one aged 80 or older).

From the cysteine up to the phenylalanine, the CDR3 has a length of 13 residues. CDR3 DNA only is kept here, 39 bases in frame from base 1. V and J lose 9 bases and 2 bases, and a span of 13 bases separates them. Libraries were built with 5' RACE. For sequencing, an Illumina HiSeq 2500 was employed. The second PCR ran for roughly 7 to 12 cycles and used a J-beta primer mix along with a sample-barcoded 5' primer. Each TCR beta cDNA molecule received a unique molecular identifier from a template-switch 5' adaptor carrying 12 random nucleotides. At least 3 million CDR3-containing paired-end reads were obtained from each sample. First-strand cDNA was synthesized from all RNA with the Mint cDNA synthesis kit, primed by a TRBC-specific oligonucleotide. After uracil-DNA glycosylase treatment, a first 18-cycle PCR used universal primers M1SS and BC2_uni_R on all cDNA. The study's processing was this. Normalization of each sample was performed by random selection of 1 million high-quality reads, each carrying a distinct molecular identifier. Instead of being binned into consensus sequences, reads with shared molecular identifiers were discarded. MiTCR, set to a Q25 quality threshold and the strictest error-elimination algorithm, was used for CDR3 identification, clonotype clustering and error correction. Lower-bound total TCR beta diversity was estimated with a nonparametric unseen species model using Euler transformation. TCRdb passed the public sequencing reads through fastp at Q25 and MiXCR, retaining productive beta sequences. Identical CDR3 proteins give one entry, which carries the most common genes and DNA. TCRdb's processing, not the authors', yielded these V and J calls. This sample gives around 970,000 distinct CDR3 sequences in total; roughly 51% of them show up just once. The ten largest clonotypes hold 20% to 25% of the sample.

The donors were 40 or so Caucasian individuals from Russia, aged 6 to 90 years, who were systemically healthy. Each donor gave around 9.9 milliliters of peripheral blood, collected into EDTA-treated Vacutainer tubes. Ficoll-Paque density-gradient centrifugation was used to isolate PBMCs, with at least 6 million obtained per sample. Total RNA, at least 5.5 micrograms per sample, was extracted from PBMCs with Trizol reagent. The percentages of naive CD45RAhigh/CD27high T cells were determined by flow cytometry on a PBMC aliquot from every donor. Note on this clonotype: The specificity of this receptor is unknown. One base away there is no much larger clone; base qualities are not given.

The study at large found these results: Because profiling used bulk unsorted PBMCs, naive and antigen-experienced compartments could not be compared conclusively. Observed TCR beta diversity per million T cells fell roughly linearly with age, and a significant reduction was already apparent by age around 44. Because the CMV infection status of the donors was unknown, age-related changes in expanded clonotypes may potentially have been confounded. Observed TCR beta diversity correlated strongly with the percentage of naive T cells measured by flow cytometry. Total diversity estimates from one million sequenced T cells were considered lower bounds and underestimates. Compared with the aged group, the long-lived group had more naive CD4+ T cells, fewer expanded clones and increased TCR diversity, a pattern suggesting age selection.

This sequence was found in a woman aged 60-75 years in good health. In this chain, TRBV12-3 or TRBV12-4 is recombined with TRBJ2-5; the D gene is tentatively TRBD1 or TRBD2, each matching 5 bases. The sample comprised blood. The sequenced DNA is TGTGCCAGTTTACGTGGGGGTCAAGAGACCCAGTACTTC. Its protein reads: CASLRGGQETQYF.